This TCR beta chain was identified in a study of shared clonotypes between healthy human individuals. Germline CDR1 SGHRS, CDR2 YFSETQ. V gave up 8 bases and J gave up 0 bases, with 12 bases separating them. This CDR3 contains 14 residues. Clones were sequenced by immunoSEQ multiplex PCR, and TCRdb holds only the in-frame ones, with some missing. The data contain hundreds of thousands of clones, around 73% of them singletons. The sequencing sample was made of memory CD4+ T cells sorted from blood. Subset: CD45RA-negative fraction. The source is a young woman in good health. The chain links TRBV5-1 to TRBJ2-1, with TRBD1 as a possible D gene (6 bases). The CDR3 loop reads CASTKDSSYNEQFF. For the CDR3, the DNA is TGCGCCAGTACCAAGGACAGCTCCTACAATGAGCAGTTCTTC.